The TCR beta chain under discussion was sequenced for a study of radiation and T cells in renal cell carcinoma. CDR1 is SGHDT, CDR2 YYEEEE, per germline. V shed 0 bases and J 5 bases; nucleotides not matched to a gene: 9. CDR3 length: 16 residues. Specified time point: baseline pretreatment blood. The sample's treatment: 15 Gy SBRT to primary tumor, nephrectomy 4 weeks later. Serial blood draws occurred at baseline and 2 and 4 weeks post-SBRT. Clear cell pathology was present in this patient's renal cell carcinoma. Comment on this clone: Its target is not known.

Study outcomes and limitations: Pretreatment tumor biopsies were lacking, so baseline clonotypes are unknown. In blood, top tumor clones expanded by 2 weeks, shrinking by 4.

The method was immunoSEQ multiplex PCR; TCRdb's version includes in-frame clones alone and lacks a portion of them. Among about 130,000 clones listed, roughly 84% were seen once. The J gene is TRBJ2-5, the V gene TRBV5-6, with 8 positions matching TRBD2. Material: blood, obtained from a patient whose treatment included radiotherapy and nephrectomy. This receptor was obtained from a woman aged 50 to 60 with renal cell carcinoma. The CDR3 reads CASSLAGAGVRETQYF. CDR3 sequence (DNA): TGTGCCAGCAGCTTGGCGGGAGCGGGGGTTCGCGAGACCCAGTACTTC.